This entry lists 25 T cell receptor beta chains sequenced from one sample in a study of OX40 agonist ivuxolimab in advanced cancers. Sequencing was performed with immunoSEQ multiplex PCR; in TCRdb, only in-frame clones are kept and a portion is missing. The sample has over 80,000 clones, approximately 87% seen once. The starting material was CD4+ or CD8+ T cells sorted from blood, obtained in a trial of the OX40 agonist ivuxolimab. Receptors were obtained from an adult with an advanced solid tumor such as melanoma, head and neck, liver or kidney cancer.

In nucleotides, the CDR3 is TGTGCCAGCAGCAAGACAGGGGCCCGGGGCACTGAAGCTTTCTTT. As protein: CASSKTGARGTEAFF. The genes are TRBV7-2 and TRBJ1-1, with 8 bases fitting TRBD1. V lost 5 bases and J lost 4; bases outside the gene matches: 9. Germline loops: CDR1 SGHTA, CDR2 FQGNSA. The CDR3 sequence is 15 residues long.

The V and J genes are TRBV5-4 and TRBJ1-2, with D uncertain. The CDR3 is 14 residues long. The V gene's germline CDR1 is SGHNT and CDR2 YYREEE (reference sequence). Between the trimmed V and J ends, which lost 7 bases and 6 bases, there was a span of 19 bases. CDR3 region: CASRLLNGFHGYTF. CDR3 coding DNA: TGTGCCAGCCGATTACTAAACGGTTTTCATGGCTACACCTTC. The entire variable domain, with the rest obtained from reference TRBV5-4 and TRBJ1-2, is as follows: ETGVTQSPTHLIKTRGQQVTLRCSSQSGHNTVSWYQQALGQGPQFIFQYYREEENGRGNFPPRFSGLQFPNYSSELNVNALELDDSALYLCASRLLNGFHGYTFGSGTRLTVV.

The table lists this clone with a count of one. V is TRBV7-9 and J is TRBJ1-3; D gene ambiguous. Trimming left V 10 bases short and J 0 bases short, with 13 bases between. This CDR3 is built from 14 residues. Germline V gene lookup returns CDR1 SEHNR and CDR2 FQNEAQ (reference sequence). CDR3 region: CATRDGYSGNTIYF. The DNA for the CDR3 is TGTGCCACCAGAGACGGTTACTCTGGAAACACCATATATTTT. The full variable domain, rest sourced from reference TRBV7-9 and TRBJ1-3, is DTGVSQNPRHKITKRGQNVTFRCDPISEHNRLYWYRQTLGQGPEFLTYFQNEAQLEKSRLLSDRFSAERPKGSFSTLEIQRTEQGDSAMYLCATRDGYSGNTIYFGEGSWLTVV.

The chain recombines TRBV7-9 with TRBJ1-1; a possible D gene is TRBD1 (6 bases). This CDR3 is built from 16 residues. The germline V and J ends were trimmed by 5 bases and 0 bases, with 16 bases remaining between them. Germline assignment: CDR1 SEHNR and CDR2 FQNEAQ (reference sequence). CDR3 sequence reads: CASSLHSGALNTEAFF. The CDR3 DNA sequence: TGTGCCAGCAGCCTACATTCAGGGGCCTTGAACACTGAAGCTTTCTTT. The entire variable domain, with the rest obtained from reference TRBV7-9 and TRBJ1-1, is as follows: DTGVSQNPRHKITKRGQNVTFRCDPISEHNRLYWYRQTLGQGPEFLTYFQNEAQLEKSRLLSDRFSAERPKGSFSTLEIQRTEQGDSAMYLCASSLHSGALNTEAFFGQGTRLTVV.

The V and J genes are TRBV4-1 and TRBJ2-1; D remains unclear. The CDR3 totals 15 residues. Trimming cost V 1 base and J 0 bases, with 7 bases left between them. Germline values: CDR1 MGHRA, CDR2 YSYEKL. The CDR3 loop is CASSQAGLSYNEQFF. The CDR3 DNA follows: TGCGCCAGCAGCCAAGCTGGCCTCTCCTACAATGAGCAGTTCTTC.

This chain links TRBV2 with TRBJ1-4; the match to TRBD1 covers 8 bases. Trimming took 3 bases from V and 4 from J; bases not matched to a gene: 7. The CDR3 extends over 16 amino acids. Germline CDR1 reads SNHLY; CDR2 reads FYNNEI. CDR3 sequence (DNA): TGTGCCAGCAGTGATCCCGGGACAGGCCTTAATGAAAAACTGTTTTTT. As protein: CASSDPGTGLNEKLFF.

The table lists this clone with a few counts. The chain employs TRBV19 and TRBJ2-7; D remains unclear. With 6 bases removed from V and 2 bases from J, the gap between germline ends came to 8 bases. Looked up from germline, CDR1 is LNHDA and CDR2 is SQIVND (reference sequence). CDR3 size: 12 residues. CDR3: CASRSRTYEQYF. CDR3 bases: TGTGCCAGTAGGAGCAGGACCTACGAGCAGTACTTC.

This clone was seen just once. V and J are TRBV5-1 and TRBJ1-3; no reliable D call. The length of the CDR3 is 15 residues. The ends were cut back, 4 bases at V and 0 bases at J, with 11 bases in the middle. From germline, CDR1 is SGHRS and CDR2 YFSETQ. DNA of the CDR3: TGCGCCAGCAGCGTACAAACGAGCTCTGGAAACACCATATATTTT. Its translation: CASSVQTSSGNTIYF.

The chain has TRBV18 and TRBJ2-7, with TRBD1 matching 9 bases. The CDR3 extends over 15 amino acids. Germline-derived CDR1 and CDR2 are KGHSH and LQKENI. Trimming removed 3 bases from V and 9 bases from J; junction bases left unmatched: 12. CDR3 protein: CASSPSSPGQGVQYF. CDR3 sequence (DNA): TGTGCCAGCTCACCGTCTTCCCCGGGACAGGGCGTGCAGTACTTC. The full variable domain, completed using reference TRBV18 and TRBJ2-7, is NAGVMQNPRHLVRRRGQEARLRCSPMKGHSHVYWYRQLPEEGLKFMVYLQKENIIDESGMPKERFSAEFPKEGPSILRIQQVVRGDSAAYFCASSPSSPGQGVQYFGPGTRLTVT.

This chain uses TRBV5-6 with TRBJ2-1; TRBD2 aligns across 10 bases. The CDR3 consists of 17 residues. The V gene's germline CDR1 is SGHDT and CDR2 YYEEEE. The V segment lost 0 bases and the J segment 4 bases; nucleotides outside the gene matches: 7. CDR3 DNA sequence: TGTGCCAGCAGCTTGGTATCACGAGCGGGAGGGTACAATGAGCAGTTCTTC. It yields the protein CASSLVSRAGGYNEQFF.

About this clone itself: The same CDR3 can be traced to other DNA sequences in this sample. The V call is TRBV20-1, the J call TRBJ2-5, with D hard to call. V was trimmed by 5 bases and J by 1 base, leaving 2 bases between them. Looked up from germline, CDR1 is DFQATT and CDR2 is SNEGSKA (reference sequence). The CDR3 has 10 amino acids. DNA of the CDR3: TGCAGTGCTCGCCAAGAGACCCAGTACTTC. This translates into CSARQETQYF.

V gene TRBV14 combines with J gene TRBJ1-2; no clear D gene. V was shortened by 8 bases and J by 3 bases, with 16 bases between the two germline ends. Germline CDR1 SGHDN, CDR2 FVKESK. The CDR3 covers 14 residues. In DNA, the CDR3 is TGTGCCAGCTCCGGGTCTTTCGAGGACTATGGCTACACCTTC. Its protein is CASSGSFEDYGYTF.

This clone was counted a single time. The J gene is TRBJ1-5, the V gene TRBV27, with 7 positions matching TRBD1. With 6 bases clipped from V and 4 bases from J, the junction kept 3 bases outside the gene matches. Per germline, CDR1 MNHEY and CDR2 SMNVEV (reference sequence). This CDR3 region has 13 residues. CDR3 sequence reads: CASSWDSNQPQHF. DNA for the CDR3: TGTGCCAGCAGCTGGGACAGTAATCAGCCCCAGCATTTT.

V usage is TRBV19 and J usage is TRBJ1-2; D remains unclear. This CDR3 region has 12 residues. CDR1 is LNHDA and CDR2 is SQIVND in the germline V gene (reference sequence). Trimming removed 5 bases from V and 3 bases from J, with 7 bases in between. The CDR3: CASSRWDYGYTF. DNA for the CDR3: TGTGCCAGTAGTCGGTGGGACTATGGCTACACCTTC.

V is TRBV6-1 and J is TRBJ1-2; D uncertain. The CDR3 sequence is 14 residues long. V was shortened by 8 bases and J by 3 bases, with 16 bases between the two germline ends. CDR1 is MNHNS, CDR2 SASEGT, per germline. CDR3 residues: CASWRAAGDYGYTF. The CDR3 DNA sequence: TGTGCCAGCTGGAGGGCAGCCGGGGACTATGGCTACACCTTC.

This clone was seen more than once but under ten times. The rearrangement links TRBV18 to TRBJ1-6, with D unclear. The CDR3 extends over 14 amino acids. Trimming removed 3 bases from V and 13 bases from J, with 16 bases in between. Germline V gene sequence: CDR1 KGHSH, CDR2 LQKENI. DNA for the CDR3: TGTGCCAGCTCACCCTCGGGATACTCTCTTCCCCTCCACTTT. This translates into CASSPSGYSLPLHF.

This chain joins TRBV11-3 and TRBJ2-5; no reliable D call. CDR1 SGHNT and CDR2 YENEEA come from the germline V gene. V lost 7 bases to trimming and J lost 2 bases, with 5 bases between them. CDR3 length equals 11 residues. Here the CDR3 DNA reads TGTGCCAGCAAGCGACAAGAGACCCAGTACTTC. Amino acid sequence: CASKRQETQYF.

This clone appeared once. The CDR3 here is CASRTLTAADTQYF. CDR3 bases: TGCGCCAGCAGGACCCTAACGGCGGCAGATACGCAGTATTTT. This chain links TRBV10-2 with TRBJ2-3; no clear D gene. The ends were cut back, 6 bases at V and 4 bases at J, with 14 bases in the middle. The CDR3 has 14 residues. The germline V gene has CDR1 WSHSY and CDR2 SAAADI.

This chain uses TRBV7-2 with TRBJ2-1, with D perhaps matching TRBD1 or TRBD2 (6 bases each). The CDR3 covers 14 residues. The V gene's germline CDR1 is SGHTA and CDR2 FQGNSA. Trimming removed 2 bases from V and 12 bases from J, with 17 bases in between. This CDR3 reads CASSLRKGDSPQFF. The CDR3, as DNA: TGTGCCAGCAGCTTAAGGAAGGGGGACTCGCCGCAGTTCTTC.

The J gene is TRBJ2-2, the V gene TRBV7-9; tentative D call: TRBD2 (5 bases). Germline CDR1 and CDR2: SEHNR and FQNEAQ (reference sequence). V was trimmed by 1 base and J by 2 bases, leaving 8 bases between them. This CDR3 has 15 amino acids. The CDR3 spells CASSLDEGNTGELFF. The CDR3 DNA reads TGTGCCAGCAGCTTAGACGAGGGAAACACCGGGGAGCTGTTTTTT. Combining the CDR3 with reference TRBV7-9 and TRBJ2-2 gives the whole variable domain DTGVSQNPRHKITKRGQNVTFRCDPISEHNRLYWYRQTLGQGPEFLTYFQNEAQLEKSRLLSDRFSAERPKGSFSTLEIQRTEQGDSAMYLCASSLDEGNTGELFFGEGSRLTVL.

CDR3 bases: TGCGCCAGCAGCCACCCGGACAGGATGAGCACTGAAGCTTTCTTT. Translating gives CASSHPDRMSTEAFF. The V call is TRBV4-1, the J call TRBJ1-1, with TRBD1 matching over 7 bases. CDR1 MGHRA and CDR2 YSYEKL come from the germline V gene. There are 15 residues in the CDR3. V gave up 3 bases and J gave up 4 bases; unmatched junction bases: 8.

J is TRBJ2-7 and V is TRBV9; 10 nucleotides agree with TRBD2. The CDR3 is 14 residues long. CDR1 is SGDLS, CDR2 YYNGEE, per germline. After removal of 4 bases from V and 5 bases from J, the junction contained 6 bases not matched to a gene. CDR3 protein: CASSISGTSDEQYF. In nucleotides, the CDR3 is TGTGCCAGCAGCATCTCCGGGACTAGCGACGAGCAGTACTTC.

The chain has TRBV7-2 and TRBJ1-2, with 12 bases aligning to TRBD1. Trimming at V came to 2 bases and at J to 6 bases, leaving 4 bases not matched to a gene. The CDR3 has 15 amino acids. Germline V gives CDR1 SGHTA, CDR2 FQGNSA. CDR3 sequence: CASSLSGQGADGYTF. In nucleotides, the CDR3 is TGTGCCAGCAGCTTATCGGGACAGGGGGCAGATGGCTACACCTTC.

The CDR3, as DNA: TGTGCCAGCTCACCACCGCGAGCGGGGCGCACAGATACGCAGTATTTT. This encodes CASSPPRAGRTDTQYF. The V gene is TRBV18, the J gene TRBJ2-3, with 7 bases aligning to TRBD2. The CDR3 sequence is 16 residues long. The J segment lost 1 base and the V segment lost 0 bases, leaving 4 bases of the junction unmatched. The germline V gene encodes CDR1 KGHSH and CDR2 LQKENI.

This clone has just a few counts. V usage is TRBV27 and J usage is TRBJ1-5; D not certain. CDR3 length equals 17 residues. Germline-derived CDR1 and CDR2 are MNHEY and SMNVEV (reference sequence). V lost 5 bases, J lost 0 bases, and 17 bases lay in between. The CDR3 nucleotides are TGTGCCAGCAGTCCCCGCCCACACAGCTATAGCAATCAGCCCCAGCATTTT. It encodes CASSPRPHSYSNQPQHF.